The 17 T cell receptor beta chains given below trace back to one sample, sequenced in a study of blood T cells in healthy people across ages. Together with a sample-barcoded 5' primer, a J-beta primer mix was included in a second PCR lasting about 7 to 11 cycles. TCRdb re-derived calls from the 5' RACE reads in MiXCR, one entry per CDR3 protein. Among hundreds of thousands of distinct CDR3 sequences listed, 60% to 80% were seen once. Sample: blood. The receptors shown here come from a man aged 25 to 40 in good health.

This clonotype was picked up many times. The J gene is TRBJ2-1, the V gene TRBV10-3; 10 bases match TRBD2. V shed 0 bases and J 5 bases; nucleotides not matched to a gene: 7. The CDR3 runs to 17 residues. The germline gives CDR1 ENHRY, CDR2 SYGVKD. CDR3 protein: CAISESASGGADNEQFF. CDR3 in DNA: TGTGCCATCAGTGAGTCTGCGAGCGGGGGGGCCGACAATGAGCAGTTCTTC.

The chain joins TRBV7-2 to TRBJ2-3; D gene ambiguous. With 5 bases removed from V and 6 bases from J, the gap between germline ends came to 18 bases. The CDR3 runs 15 residues. Looked up from germline, CDR1 is SGHTA and CDR2 is FQGNSA. The CDR3 spells CASSLTLQRSDTQYF. The CDR3 region has the DNA TGTGCCAGCAGCCTGACCTTGCAGCGATCGGATACGCAGTATTTT.

This clonotype showed up just a few times. The genes are TRBV20-1 and TRBJ1-2; D might be TRBD1 (6 bases). The CDR3 length is 12 residues. V shed 5 bases and J shed 7 bases, with 14 bases lying between them. CDR1 is DFQATT and CDR2 is SNEGSKA in the germline V gene (reference sequence). The CDR3 nucleotides are TGCAGTGCTGGAGGGGGGGAGGTTGGCTACACCTTC. Encoded protein: CSAGGGEVGYTF.

This clonotype was detected only a few times. The chain couples TRBV5-1 to TRBJ1-2; D remains unclear. CDR1 and CDR2 from the germline V gene are SGHRS and YFSETQ. V was pared by 2 bases and J by 6 bases, with 11 bases between. CDR3 length: 13 amino acids. The CDR3 loop is CASSFQGMDGYTF. DNA for the CDR3: TGCGCCAGCAGCTTCCAAGGTATGGATGGCTACACCTTC.

In its sample, this clonotype was seen once. The gene calls are TRBV12-3 or TRBV12-4 and TRBJ2-5, with a possible D match to TRBD2 (6 bases). Trimming removed 1 base from V and 11 bases from J, with 23 bases in between. CDR3 length equals 16 residues. The chain's CDR3 is CASSLVRGRIYNEQYF. DNA of the CDR3: TGTGCCAGCAGTTTAGTACGGGGGAGAATCTACAATGAGCAGTACTTC.

About this clonotype itself: A much more abundant neighbour one base away suggests this may be a read error. The CDR3 does not close with the conserved phenylalanine or tryptophan, likely indicating a read error. The chain has TRBV29-1 and TRBJ1-2; D unclear. The germline CDR1 and CDR2 sequences are SQVTM and ANQGSEA. Trimming removed 6 bases from V and 6 bases from J, with 11 bases in between. This CDR3 comprises 11 residues. DNA of the CDR3: TGCAGCGTAGGAACCGTCAATGGCTACACCTTA. As protein: CSVGTVNGYTL.

This clonotype was seen a few times. The chain links TRBV29-1 to TRBJ2-3; D unresolved. With 6 bases removed from V and 0 bases from J, the gap between germline ends came to 10 bases. Germline V CDR1 and CDR2: SQVTM, ANQGSEA. This CDR3 has 13 amino acids. CDR3 region: CSVQPSSTDTQYF. Here the CDR3 DNA reads TGCAGCGTCCAACCTTCAAGCACAGATACGCAGTATTTT.

The chain links TRBV29-1 to TRBJ2-1, with D tentatively TRBD1 (6 bases). V was shortened by 6 bases and J by 10 bases, with 19 bases between the two germline ends. Germline CDR1 is SQVTM and CDR2 is ANQGSEA. The CDR3 totals 13 residues. Here the CDR3 reads CSVGQGFSYEQFF. The DNA for the CDR3 is TGCAGCGTAGGGCAGGGGTTTTCCTACGAGCAGTTCTTC.

This chain uses TRBV7-9 with TRBJ1-2; D remains unclear. Trimming removed 3 bases from V and 6 bases from J, with 11 bases in between. The CDR3 runs to 13 residues. Germline V gives CDR1 SEHNR, CDR2 FQNEAQ (reference sequence). CDR3 in DNA: TGTGCCAGCAGCTTGCGAGTTAGAGATGGCTACACCTTC. It encodes CASSLRVRDGYTF.

The rearrangement joins TRBV6-5 to TRBJ2-3; TRBD2 matches at 8 bases. The CDR3 is 18 residues long. In germline, CDR1 is MNHEY, CDR2 SVGAGI. With 0 bases clipped from V and 2 bases from J, the junction kept 10 bases outside the gene matches. Here the CDR3 reads CASSYSMRRGENTDTQYF. DNA of the CDR3: TGTGCCAGCAGTTACTCGATGAGGCGGGGGGAGAACACAGATACGCAGTATTTT.

The chain recombines TRBV5-5 with TRBJ1-2; D might be TRBD1 (5 bases). The germline V gene encodes CDR1 SGHKS and CDR2 YYEKEE (reference sequence). Between the trimmed V and J ends, which lost 4 bases and 6 bases, there was a span of 16 bases. The CDR3 contains 14 residues. The chain's CDR3 is CASSPGTGRNGYTF. The CDR3 DNA follows: TGTGCCAGCAGCCCCGGGACTGGGAGAAATGGCTACACCTTC.

The chain joins TRBV20-1 to TRBJ2-4; D is unclear. The J call is in doubt because the DNA end fits TRBJ2-7 better. Germline CDR1 is DFQATT and CDR2 is SNEGSKA (reference sequence). The CDR3 is made up of 16 amino acids. The CDR3 DNA sequence: TGCAGTGCTAGAGATCGGTTGACATCGGGCTCCTACGAGCAGTACTTC. It specifies CSARDRLTSGSYEQYF.

This chain connects TRBV4-2 to TRBJ1-2; D remains ambiguous. From germline, CDR1 is LGHNA and CDR2 YNFKEQ. The CDR3 contains 14 residues. V lost 4 bases to trimming and J lost 1 base, with 10 bases between them. The CDR3 loop reads CASSPGSDNYGYTF. CDR3 in DNA: TGTGCCAGCAGCCCCGGTTCGGATAACTATGGCTACACCTTC.

V gene TRBV20-1 combines with J gene TRBJ2-3; a possible D gene is TRBD2 (7 bases). The CDR3 runs 15 residues. Germline V lookup: CDR1 DFQATT, CDR2 SNEGSKA (reference sequence). V lost 8 bases and J lost 0, with 18 bases in between. For the CDR3, the DNA is TGCAGTTGCCGGGGGGCGAGAACTAGCACAGATACGCAGTATTTT. Its translation is CSCRGARTSTDTQYF.

The CDR3, as DNA: TGTGCCAGCGGGGGCCTAGGGGACTCGATTTATTCCACTGAAGCTTTCTTT. This sequence encodes CASGGLGDSIYSTEAFF. The V call is TRBV7-9, the J call TRBJ1-1; possible D gene TRBD1, 6 bases. With 8 bases removed from V and 4 bases from J, the gap between germline ends came to 26 bases. Germline CDR1 is SEHNR and CDR2 is FQNEAQ (reference sequence). CDR3 length: 17 amino acids.

The chain joins TRBV6-5 to TRBJ2-4, with 8 nucleotides matching TRBD1. The better agreement between TRBJ2-5 and the DNA end casts doubt on the J call. The CDR3 covers 15 residues. In germline, CDR1 is MNHEY, CDR2 SVGAGI. The CDR3 here is CASSRQGSGMETQYF. The CDR3 DNA sequence: TGTGCCAGCAGTAGACAGGGGTCGGGCATGGAGACCCAGTACTTC.

This clonotype has a handful of counts. The chain recombines TRBV6-5 with TRBJ2-1; the D call may be TRBD1 or TRBD2 (5 bases each). There are 12 residues in the CDR3. Trimming left V 6 bases short and J 9 bases short, with 12 bases between. Germline V lookup: CDR1 MNHEY, CDR2 SVGAGI. CDR3 in DNA: TGTGCCAGCAGCGCCACTAGGGGTGAGCAGTTCTTC. It yields the protein CASSATRGEQFF.